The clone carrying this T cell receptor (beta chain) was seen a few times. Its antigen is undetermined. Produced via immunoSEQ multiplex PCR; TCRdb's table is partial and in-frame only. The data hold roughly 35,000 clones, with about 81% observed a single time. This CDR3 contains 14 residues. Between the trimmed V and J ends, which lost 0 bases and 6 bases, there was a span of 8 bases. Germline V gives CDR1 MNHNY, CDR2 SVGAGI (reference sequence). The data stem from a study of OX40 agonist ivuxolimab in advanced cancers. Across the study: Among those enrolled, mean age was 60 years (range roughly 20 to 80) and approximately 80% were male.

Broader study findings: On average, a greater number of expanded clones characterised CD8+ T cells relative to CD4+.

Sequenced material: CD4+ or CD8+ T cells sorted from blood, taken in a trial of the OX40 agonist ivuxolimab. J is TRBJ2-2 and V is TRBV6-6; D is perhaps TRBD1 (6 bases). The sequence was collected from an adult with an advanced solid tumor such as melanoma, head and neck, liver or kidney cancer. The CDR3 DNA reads TGTGCCAGCAGTTACTCTTCAGGGGCCGGGGAGCTGTTTTTT. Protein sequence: CASSYSSGAGELFF.